Listed below are T cell receptor beta chains from one sample, sequenced in a study of blood T cell repertoires in COVID-19. Libraries were prepared by immunoSEQ multiplex PCR; TCRdb keeps only in-frame clonotypes and omits some of them. The repertoire holds about 380,000 clones, with approximately 80% as singletons. Sequenced material: peripheral blood. These TCRs come from a human donor with acute or convalescent COVID-19. The donor label of this sample is uncertain. CDR3s include the opening cysteine and the closing phenylalanine or tryptophan. D genes are given only for firm matches. The size of a clone is reported for some rows only, either as once, few or many, or as a class for expanded clones.

V gene	J gene	clone size	D gene	CDR3 protein	CDR3 DNA
TRBV6-2/TRBV6-3	TRBJ2-3	.	TRBD2	CASSPDLLAGGPDTQYF	TGTGCCAGCAGCCCCGACCTACTAGCGGGAGGGCCAGATACGCAGTATTTT
TRBV19	TRBJ2-3	.	TRBD1	CASTRTGGTDTQYF	TGTGCCAGTACCCGGACAGGGGGCACAGATACGCAGTATTTT
TRBV4-2	TRBJ2-1	.	TRBD2	CASSQDGTSGLNEQFF	TGTGCCAGCAGCCAAGACGGGACTAGCGGACTAAATGAGCAGTTCTTC
TRBV18	TRBJ2-5	.	TRBD1	CASSPPGGTGVLKTQYF	TGTGCCAGCTCACCACCGGGCGGGACAGGGGTCCTCAAGACCCAGTACTTC
TRBV9	TRBJ1-1	.	TRBD1	CASSFGTVNTEAFF	TGTGCCAGCAGCTTCGGGACAGTCAACACTGAAGCTTTCTTT
TRBV2	TRBJ1-2	.	TRBD1	CASRRVGQDGYTF	TGTGCCAGCAGGAGGGTAGGACAGGATGGCTACACCTTC
TRBV12-3/TRBV12-4	TRBJ1-2	.	.	CASTTDSFSGTF	TGTGCCAGCACTACGGACTCTTTTTCGGGCACCTTC
TRBV28	TRBJ2-1	.	.	CASRGATSGPNEQFF	TGTGCCAGCAGGGGAGCGACTAGTGGGCCGAATGAGCAGTTCTTC
TRBV6-5	TRBJ2-7	.	TRBD2	CASSQLAGGHEQYF	TGTGCCAGCAGCCAACTAGCGGGAGGGCACGAGCAGTACTTC
TRBV2	TRBJ2-5	.	.	CASSEWGLEQETQYF	TGTGCCAGCAGTGAATGGGGGCTAGAGCAAGAGACCCAGTACTTC
TRBV30	TRBJ1-2	.	.	CAFRTDNNDGYTF	TGTGCCTTCCGGACAGACAATAATGATGGCTACACCTTC
TRBV19	TRBJ2-2	few	.	CASPNRGGELFF	TGTGCCAGCCCAAACCGGGGGGGGGAGCTGTTTTTT
TRBV2	TRBJ2-2	.	TRBD2	CASKRGDHTGELFF	TGTGCCAGTAAGCGGGGGGACCACACCGGGGAGCTGTTTTTT
TRBV5-8	TRBJ1-4	.	.	CASSLALVGGAKSEKLFF	TGTGCCAGCAGCTTGGCCTTGGTGGGGGGTGCCAAGAGTGAAAAACTGTTTTTT
TRBV4-1	TRBJ1-2	.	.	CASSQRTATNYGYTF	TGCGCCAGCAGCCAACGGACAGCGACTAACTATGGCTACACCTTC
TRBV7-8	TRBJ1-2	few	.	CASSLFGANYGYTF	TGTGCCAGCAGCTTGTTCGGGGCTAACTATGGCTACACCTTC
TRBV5-1	TRBJ1-1	.	.	CASTLGGMLNTEAFF	TGCGCCAGCACCCTCGGGGGGATGCTGAACACTGAAGCTTTCTTT
TRBV29-1	TRBJ2-1	.	TRBD2	CSVGPLAGAHNEQFF	TGCAGCGTTGGCCCACTAGCGGGAGCTCATAATGAGCAGTTCTTC
TRBV12-3/TRBV12-4	TRBJ1-1	.	.	CASSSLANTEAFF	TGTGCCAGCAGTTCACTAGCGAACACTGAAGCTTTCTTT
TRBV30	TRBJ1-6	.	.	CAWTEGLNSPLHF	TGTGCCTGGACGGAGGGACTTAATTCACCCCTCCACTTT
TRBV12-5	TRBJ2-6	.	TRBD1	CASGLVQGGFYSGANVLTF	TGTGCTAGTGGTTTGGTACAGGGGGGTTTTTACTCTGGGGCCAACGTCCTGACTTTC
TRBV7-8	TRBJ1-1	.	.	CASSALQVANTEAFF	TGTGCCAGCAGCGCCTTACAGGTCGCGAACACTGAAGCTTTCTTT
TRBV5-5	TRBJ1-4	.	.	CASSLVTVIQGREKLFF	TGTGCCAGCAGCTTGGTGACTGTAATCCAGGGCAGGGAAAAACTGTTTTTT
TRBV14	TRBJ2-7	.	.	CASSPLSGEQYF	TGTGCCAGCAGCCCCCTAAGTGGCGAGCAGTACTTC
TRBV6-5	TRBJ1-2	.	TRBD1	CASSRQGIAFYTF	TGTGCCAGCAGCAGACAGGGTATTGCGTTCTACACCTTC
TRBV30	TRBJ1-1	once	.	CAWTPFTEAFF	TGTGCCTGGACCCCTTTCACTGAAGCTTTCTTT
TRBV19	TRBJ1-4	once	TRBD1	CASRDGGQTPNEKLFF	TGTGCCAGTAGAGACGGGGGACAGACTCCTAATGAAAAACTGTTTTTT
TRBV5-1	TRBJ2-7	.	TRBD1	CASSKGQGAFYEQYF	TGCGCCAGCAGCAAGGGGCAGGGGGCTTTCTACGAGCAGTACTTC
TRBV6-5	TRBJ1-1	.	.	CASSYSTGKNTEAFF	TGTGCCAGCAGTTACTCTACAGGGAAAAACACTGAAGCTTTCTTT
TRBV28	TRBJ1-2	.	TRBD1	CAISEQGAHYGYTF	TGTGCCATCTCAGAACAGGGGGCCCACTATGGCTACACCTTC
TRBV7-8	TRBJ2-1	.	.	CASSLGFTGEAREQFF	TGTGCCAGCAGCTTAGGATTTACGGGGGAGGCCAGGGAGCAGTTCTTC
TRBV19	TRBJ2-7	.	.	CASSPTGRPYEQYF	TGTGCCAGTAGCCCAACCGGGAGACCCTACGAGCAGTACTTC
TRBV7-9	TRBJ1-4	.	.	CASSLGVRTSTNEKLFF	TGTGCCAGCAGCTTAGGTGTCAGAACCTCAACTAATGAAAAACTGTTTTTT
TRBV6-1	TRBJ2-1	.	TRBD2	CASSDQLASSYNEQFF	TGTGCCAGCAGTGACCAACTAGCGAGCTCCTACAATGAGCAGTTCTTC
TRBV28	TRBJ1-3	.	.	CASSLGGASGNTIYF	TGTGCCAGCAGTTTAGGGGGGGCTAGTGGAAACACCATATATTTT
TRBV19	TRBJ1-5	few	.	CASTEGNQPQHF	TGTGCCAGTACAGAGGGTAATCAGCCCCAGCATTTT
TRBV4-1	TRBJ1-2	.	TRBD1	CASSQDPTGDGYTF	TGCGCCAGCAGCCAAGATCCAACAGGGGATGGCTACACCTTC
TRBV27	TRBJ1-1	.	.	CASSLLQEGTEAFF	TGTGCCAGCAGTTTGTTACAGGAGGGGACTGAAGCTTTCTTT